The present T cell receptor beta chain was sequenced within a study of shared clonotypes between healthy human individuals (dated by TCRdb to about 2020). Study-wide context: Three men and a couple of women, aged 18 to 49 years, made up the cohort. For each donor, CD4 naive and CD4 memory were each given three plates, CD8 naive was given two plates, and CD8 memory was given one plate. Blood TCR repertoires of roughly 5 healthy adults were deeply sequenced to estimate repertoire size and the extent of clonotype sharing between individuals. To increase sequencing depth and limit assay-specific biases, different laboratories used diverse techniques to prepare libraries and sequence TCR repertoires. Per donor, leukapheresis produced somewhere between about 0.94 and 9 billion PBMCs. Here is what the overall study found, with its caveats: Pairwise subsampling indicated that sequencing depth was expected to affect the degree of clonotype sharing among donors. Sampling was restricted to blood, and TCR repertoires in tissues likely differ from the TCR repertoires found in blood. Compared with non-shared clonotypes, clonotypes shared by all four sorted-subset donors had higher generation probabilities. When a handful of donors were compared, the shared fraction of clonotypes was about 5% for naive CD4, roughly 3.3% for naive CD8, roughly 2.3% for memory CD4, and 0.4% for memory CD8. Estimated clonotype richness was generally larger for naive than for memory subsets. Rarefaction of sorted-subset datasets indicated incomplete sequencing despite the large sequencing depth. Because the study included only a small number of donors, the genetic and exposure-history diversity represented was limited.

A remark on this clone: What antigen it recognizes has not been identified. Base quality data are lacking; no much larger clone is found one base away.

Using the deep immunoSEQ assay, TCR CDR3 regions were amplified from genomic DNA by multiplex PCR. For each cell subset, the extracted genomic DNA was distributed evenly across all wells of several immunoSEQ 96-well plates, and each plate served as one replicate. For sorted subsets, each replicate PCR was loaded with about 0.2 ug genomic DNA, equivalent to 30,000 or so T cell genomes. Purified libraries were measured with a Qubit 3.0 fluorometer, size-checked on a Bioanalyzer 2100, and measured again with the KAPA Library Quantification kit. Every immunoSEQ 96-well plate was sequenced on a separate single-read 150-cycle Illumina NextSeq 550 flow cell. Regarding the original processing steps: Because the immunoSEQ output included only junctional sequences and no quality scores, the filtering could not be the same as the filtering used for full-length reads. To assign V/J genes and CDR3, sequences were annotated against IMGT germline references using PyIR, a Python wrapper for IgBLAST v1.9. Reads were filtered out if the reads had weak V/J assignments (E-value above 1e-6), no CDR3, stop codons, out-of-frame junctions, or ambiguous translated residues. V3J clonotypes were defined by identical inferred V gene, J gene, and CDR3 amino acid sequence. To compute the percentage overlap between repertoires, the number of shared unique clonotypes was divided by the size of the smaller repertoire. Richness of each repertoire was evaluated using RTK rarefaction, the Chao1 estimator, and Recon v2.1 estimates of unobserved clonotypes. OLGA was used to compute generation probabilities for all TCRbeta clonotypes that the gDNA method yielded from a few donors. Drawn from immuneACCESS, this table holds only the in-frame rearrangements with V and J called that TCRdb kept. Clones are partly lost; checked studies trace under half to an unresolved V gene and leave the rest unexplained. V, J and clone size are those of that table, while D and trimming were read from the DNA. Counted in this sample were roughly 850,000 clones; around 96% of them appeared once. The leading ten clones occupy less than 0.25% of the sample.

For the CD8 naive samples, CD45RO-negative cells were positively selected for CCR7, yielding a CD45RA+CCR7+ population from which TemRA cells were excluded. Healthy HIV-negative adults with no recently reported acute infections or vaccinations were included as donors. All donors were Caucasian adults living in Nashville, Tennessee, USA. Blood was collected by leukapheresis, and PBMCs were isolated by Ficoll-Histopaque density gradient centrifugation and then cryopreserved in liquid nitrogen vapor phase. Analytical flow cytometry was used to check the purity and quantity of every magnetically sorted T cell population. From each sorted fraction, genomic DNA was isolated and quantified by UV absorbance on a Nanodrop 2000c. Including cysteine and phenylalanine, the CDR3 has 11 amino acids. This entry keeps only the CDR3 DNA: 33 bases, framed from base 1. CDR1 and CDR2 were assigned from the germline V gene as SGHDT and YYEEEE. The junction carries 9 bases between V and J, which are trimmed by 7 bases and 4 bases respectively.

This receptor was taken from a man aged 25 to 45 in good health. Input material: naive CD8+ T cells sorted from blood. The cell subset or site label, as the study defines it: CD45RA+CCR7+. The chain couples TRBV5-6 to TRBJ2-7, and the D gene may be TRBD2, 5 bases matching. Here is the DNA: TGTGCCAGCGGGAGACGGTACGAGCAGTACTTC. Its product reads: CASGRRYEQYF.